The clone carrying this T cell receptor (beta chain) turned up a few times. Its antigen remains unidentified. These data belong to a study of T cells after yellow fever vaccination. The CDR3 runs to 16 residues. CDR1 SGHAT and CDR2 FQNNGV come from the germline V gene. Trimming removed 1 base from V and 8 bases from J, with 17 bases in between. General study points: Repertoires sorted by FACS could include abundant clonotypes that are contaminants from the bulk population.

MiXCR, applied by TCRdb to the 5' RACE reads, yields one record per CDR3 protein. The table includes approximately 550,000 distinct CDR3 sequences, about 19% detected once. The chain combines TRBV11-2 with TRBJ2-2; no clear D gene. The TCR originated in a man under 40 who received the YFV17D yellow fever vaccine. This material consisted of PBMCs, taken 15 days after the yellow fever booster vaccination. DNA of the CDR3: TGTGCCAGCAGCTTAGGTCTCCGGGCGGATGTTGGGGAGCTGTTTTTT. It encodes CASSLGLRADVGELFF.